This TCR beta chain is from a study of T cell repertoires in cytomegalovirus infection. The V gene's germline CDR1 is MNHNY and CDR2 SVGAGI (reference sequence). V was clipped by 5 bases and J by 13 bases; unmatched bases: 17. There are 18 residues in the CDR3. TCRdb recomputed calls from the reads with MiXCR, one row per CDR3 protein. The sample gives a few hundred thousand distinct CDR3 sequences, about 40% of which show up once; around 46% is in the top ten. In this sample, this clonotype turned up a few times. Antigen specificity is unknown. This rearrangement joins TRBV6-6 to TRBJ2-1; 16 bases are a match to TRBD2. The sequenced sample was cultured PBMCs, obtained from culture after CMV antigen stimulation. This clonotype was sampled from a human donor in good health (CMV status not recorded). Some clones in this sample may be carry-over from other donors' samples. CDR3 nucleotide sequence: TGTGCCAGCAGTCTGGGACTAGCGGGGGGGGCTTGGCGTTTATTACAGTTCTTC. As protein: CASSLGLAGGAWRLLQFF.